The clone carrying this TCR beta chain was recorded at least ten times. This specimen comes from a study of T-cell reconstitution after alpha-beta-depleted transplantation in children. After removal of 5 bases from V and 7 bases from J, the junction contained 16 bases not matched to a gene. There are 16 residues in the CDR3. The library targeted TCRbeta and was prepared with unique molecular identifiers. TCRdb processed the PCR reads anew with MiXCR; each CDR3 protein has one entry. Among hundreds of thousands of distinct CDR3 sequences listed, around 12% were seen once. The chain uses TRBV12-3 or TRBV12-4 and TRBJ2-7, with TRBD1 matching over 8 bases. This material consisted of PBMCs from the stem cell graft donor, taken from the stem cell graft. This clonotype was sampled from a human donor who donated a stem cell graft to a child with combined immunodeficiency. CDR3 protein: CASSPPTGQGRREQYF. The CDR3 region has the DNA TGTGCCAGCAGTCCCCCGACCGGACAGGGACGTCGGGAGCAGTACTTC.